The clone carrying this T cell receptor (beta chain) was detected only a few times. Assay used: immunoSEQ multiplex PCR; TCRdb lists only in-frame clones, some missing. The table shows about 380,000 clones, with 80% to 90% occurring only once. This record comes from a study of blood T cell repertoires in COVID-19. V was shortened by 4 bases and J by 2 bases, with 9 bases between the two germline ends. The CDR3 spans 14 residues. The germline gives CDR1 LNHDA, CDR2 SQIVND (reference sequence). The specimen sequenced was peripheral blood. This TCR was recovered from a man aged 40-49 years with acute or convalescent COVID-19. The chain joins TRBV19 to TRBJ2-1; D not certain. CDR3 amino acids: CASSTSEPYNEQFF. For the CDR3, the DNA is TGTGCCAGTAGTACTAGTGAACCCTACAATGAGCAGTTCTTC.